Listed below are T cell receptor beta chains from one sample, sequenced in a study. TCRdb passed the 5' RACE reads through MiXCR, listing each CDR3 protein once. The table shows about 32,000 distinct CDR3 sequences, with roughly a quarter occurring only once. The sample taken for sequencing was memory CD4+ T cells sorted from blood. The receptor source for this set is a female donor with breast cancer. Each CDR3 is given with its conserved first and last residue. The D gene is left open where the match is weak. For some rows the clone size is stated as once, few or many, or as a class when expanded; others skip it.

v_call	j_call	cdr3_length	d_call	clone_size	cdr3_aa	cdr3_nt
TRBV19	TRBJ1-6	15	NA	NA	CASRSPGQNNSPLHF	TGTGCCAGCCGGAGTCCGGGACAAAATAATTCACCCCTCCACTTT
TRBV20-1	TRBJ1-5	15	NA	many	CSARVGRGSGQPQHF	TGCAGTGCTAGGGTCGGCAGGGGCTCGGGTCAGCCCCAGCATTTT
TRBV1	TRBJ2-7	13	NA	few	CTSSPGLAGEQYF	TGCACCAGCAGCCCCGGACTAGCGGGCGAGCAGTACTTC
TRBV11-1	TRBJ2-7	14	TRBD1	NA	CASSSTGQGLEQYF	TGTGCCAGCAGCTCCACGGGACAGGGTCTTGAGCAGTACTTC
TRBV7-3	TRBJ2-3	15	TRBD2	many	CASSRLAGSTDTQYF	TGTGCCAGCAGCCGACTAGCGGGAAGCACAGATACGCAGTATTTT
TRBV5-1	TRBJ2-5	16	TRBD2	many	CASSLGLAGLQETQYF	TGCGCCAGCAGCTTGGGGCTAGCGGGCCTCCAAGAGACCCAGTACTTC
TRBV29-1	TRBJ2-7	12	NA	medium-sized	CSVEEGLHEQYF	TGCAGCGTTGAGGAGGGGTTGCACGAGCAGTACTTC
TRBV7-9	TRBJ2-3	16	NA	many	CASSLLVRSSTDTQYF	TGTGCCAGCAGCTTACTGGTCAGATCGAGCACAGATACGCAGTATTTT
TRBV12-3/TRBV12-4	TRBJ2-1	16	TRBD2	NA	CASSYRLAGGYNEQFF	TGTGCCAGCAGTTACCGCTTAGCGGGAGGGTACAATGAGCAGTTCTTC
TRBV5-1	TRBJ2-7	16	TRBD1	many	CASSLDRDSILYEQYF	TGCGCCAGCAGCTTGGATAGGGACAGCATTCTCTACGAGCAGTACTTC
TRBV6-5	TRBJ2-5	14	TRBD1	medium-sized	CASRRGDRQETQYF	TGTGCCAGCAGGAGGGGGGACAGGCAAGAGACCCAGTACTTC
TRBV28	TRBJ1-6	14	TRBD1	NA	CASSPHTGGSPLHF	TGTGCCAGCAGTCCGCACACAGGGGGATCACCCCTCCACTTT
TRBV10-3	TRBJ2-1	14	NA	few	CAISETRTNNEQFF	TGTGCCATCAGTGAGACAAGGACTAACAATGAGCAGTTCTTC
TRBV6-5	TRBJ2-3	14	NA	many	CASSYSLSTDTQYF	TGTGCCAGCAGTTACTCTCTTAGCACAGATACGCAGTATTTT
TRBV5-1	TRBJ2-6	15	TRBD1	many	CASSLQGAGANVLTF	TGCGCCAGCAGCTTGCAGGGGGCTGGGGCCAACGTCCTGACTTTC
TRBV12-3/TRBV12-4	TRBJ1-1	16	TRBD1	NA	CASSLQTGAGNTEAFF	TGTGCCAGCAGTCTCCAAACAGGGGCCGGGAACACTGAAGCTTTCTTT
TRBV5-1	TRBJ2-2	17	NA	many	CASSLTQNRRRSGELFF	TGCGCCAGCAGCTTGACCCAAAATAGACGTCGGTCCGGGGAGCTGTTTTTT
TRBV12-3/TRBV12-4	TRBJ2-7	15	TRBD1	NA	CASSFNRGLSYEQYF	TGTGCCAGCAGTTTCAACAGGGGGCTATCCTACGAGCAGTACTTC
TRBV4-1	TRBJ2-1	12	NA	few	CASSQGTGEQFF	TGCGCCAGCAGCCAAGGGACGGGTGAGCAGTTCTTC
TRBV20-1	TRBJ2-3	13	TRBD1	NA	CSAQTGGSDTQYF	TGCAGTGCGCAAACAGGGGGGTCAGATACGCAGTATTTT
TRBV5-4	TRBJ2-7	14	NA	few	CASSWGAESREQYF	TGTGCCAGCAGCTGGGGGGCAGAATCTCGAGAGCAGTACTTC
TRBV6-5	TRBJ1-2	16	NA	few	CASSYSRRGGNYGYTF	TGTGCCAGCAGTTACTCGAGGAGGGGCGGAAACTATGGCTACACCTTC
TRBV5-6	TRBJ2-7	14	NA	few	CASSERDSAHEQYF	TGTGCCAGCAGCGAACGGGACTCCGCACACGAGCAGTACTTC
TRBV4-1	TRBJ1-5	16	TRBD1	NA	CASSQLQQGPNQPQHF	TGCGCCAGCAGCCAATTGCAACAGGGGCCAAATCAGCCCCAGCATTTT
TRBV7-3	TRBJ2-3	15	NA	few	CASSLVGGDADTQYF	TGTGCCAGCAGCTTAGTAGGGGGGGACGCAGATACGCAGTATTTT
TRBV20-1	TRBJ2-5	15	TRBD1	few	CSARDRSRGLETQYF	TGCAGTGCTAGAGATCGAAGCAGGGGGTTGGAGACCCAGTACTTC
TRBV27	TRBJ1-2	14	NA	NA	CASSYMGYNYGYTF	TGTGCCAGCAGTTATATGGGTTATAACTATGGCTACACCTTC
TRBV5-1	TRBJ2-7	17	NA	NA	CASSLEGTSYWKYEQYF	TGCGCCAGCAGCTTGGAGGGGACCAGTTATTGGAAATACGAGCAGTACTTC
TRBV4-2	TRBJ1-1	12	TRBD1	NA	CASTAEGAQAFF	TGTGCCAGCACCGCCGAGGGGGCGCAGGCTTTCTTT
TRBV5-1	TRBJ2-1	15	TRBD2	many	CASSLVGLAGVEQFF	TGCGCCAGCAGCTTGGTGGGACTAGCGGGAGTTGAGCAGTTCTTC
TRBV5-1	TRBJ2-7	15	NA	few	CASSSKSTGMHEQYF	TGCGCCAGCAGCTCGAAGTCGACAGGTATGCACGAGCAGTACTTC
TRBV6-5	TRBJ2-1	16	NA	many	CASSYVPRDSDNEQFF	TGTGCCAGCAGTTACGTACCCCGGGACTCCGACAATGAGCAGTTCTTC
TRBV20-1	TRBJ2-3	14	TRBD2	few	CSAQRLAGQDTQYF	TGCAGTGCTCAGAGGCTAGCGGGGCAAGATACGCAGTATTTT
TRBV6-6	TRBJ2-7	12	TRBD1	many	CATRTGNYEQYF	TGTGCCACCCGGACAGGGAACTACGAGCAGTACTTC
TRBV6-1	TRBJ2-6	15	TRBD1	many	CASRDRVSGANVLTF	TGTGCCAGCCGGGACAGAGTCTCTGGGGCCAACGTCCTGACTTTC
TRBV28	TRBJ2-1	13	NA	NA	CASSLAGYNEQFF	TGTGCCAGCAGTTTAGCGGGATACAATGAGCAGTTCTTC
TRBV6-5	TRBJ2-5	14	TRBD1	many	CASGPGQGQETQYF	TGTGCCAGCGGCCCGGGACAGGGACAAGAGACCCAGTACTTC
TRBV6-6	TRBJ1-6	15	NA	few	CASSPGRPENSPLHF	TGTGCCAGCAGCCCCGGACGGCCCGAAAATTCACCCCTCCACTTT
TRBV12-3/TRBV12-4	TRBJ2-2	15	TRBD1	few	CASNPTGVNTGELFF	TGTGCCAGCAACCCGACAGGGGTCAACACCGGGGAGCTGTTTTTT
TRBV6-1	TRBJ2-7	16	NA	many	CASSEAEGSISYEQYF	TGTGCCAGCAGTGAAGCGGAGGGCTCGATTTCCTACGAGCAGTACTTC
TRBV5-5	TRBJ2-3	14	NA	NA	CASSLRFGTDTQYF	TGTGCCAGCAGCCTCCGCTTCGGCACAGATACGCAGTATTTT
TRBV20-1	TRBJ2-7	14	NA	few	CSAPGAGTGYEQYF	TGCAGTGCTCCGGGGGCCGGAACTGGCTACGAGCAGTACTTC
TRBV5-1	TRBJ2-2	14	NA	few	CASSPQWATGELFF	TGCGCCAGCAGCCCACAGTGGGCCACCGGGGAGCTGTTTTTT
TRBV27	TRBJ2-7	15	TRBD1	NA	CASSSWRQGDLGQYF	TGTGCCAGCAGTTCATGGAGACAGGGCGATTTGGGGCAGTACTTC
TRBV4-2	TRBJ2-1	16	NA	once	CASSQDPNSGENEQFF	TGTGCCAGCAGCCAAGACCCGAACTCTGGAGAGAATGAGCAGTTCTTC
TRBV27	TRBJ1-5	12	NA	many	CASSPVNQPQHF	TGTGCCAGCAGTCCAGTAAATCAGCCCCAGCATTTT
TRBV7-3	TRBJ2-3	14	NA	many	CASSSGLSTDTQYF	TGTGCCAGCAGCTCCGGCTTGAGCACAGATACGCAGTATTTT